This T cell receptor (beta chain) was sequenced for a study of beta chain features in type 1 diabetes (dated by TCRdb to 2016 to 2019). Looking at the study overall: Mean age, gender distribution, total cell number and subset yield were not different between patients and healthy donors. A total of 85 million to 140 million sorted cells were examined across all samples, and a strong correlation was observed between cell number per subset and RNA yield. The study compared the TCRB repertoires of sorted circulating CD4+ T cell subsets in recently diagnosed type 1 diabetes patients with those in matched healthy donors. Regulatory and stem cell-like memory subsets were obtained from only 8 patients and about eight healthy donors, while naive and central memory subsets were obtained from all 30 or so donors. The paper as a whole reports these results and caveats: PCR may preferentially amplify shorter templates, but because patient and control samples were amplified and corrected together, any resulting skew would affect both groups equally. Because cDNA was sequenced instead of genomic DNA, activated cells with high expression could be over-represented, although the groups did not differ in activation or CD3 levels. Naive, central memory and regulatory TCRB repertoires appeared to be more alike among patients than among healthy donors. Because the HLA sub-analyses included only small numbers of individuals, any influence of HLA type on TCRB rearrangement was left unresolved. In all four CD4+ subsets, TCRB CDR3 length was moderately but significantly shorter in type 1 diabetes patients. At VDJ recombination sites, patients with type 1 diabetes made fewer insertions and deleted more nucleotides, a pattern implying thymic rearrangement abnormalities.

The CDR3, from cysteine to phenylalanine, totals 15 residues. The sequence is cut down to CDR3 DNA, 45 bases in frame from base 1. V is pared back by 1 base and J by 6 bases, with 13 bases lying between the germline termini. The germline V gene yields SGHAT for CDR1 and FQNNGV for CDR2. As concerns this clone: The target of this receptor is not known. No base quality information exists; no much larger clone differs at one position.

The High Capacity cDNA Reverse Transcription Kit was used to reverse transcribe all of the isolated RNA, meaning that expressed TCRB transcripts were what got sequenced. Deep immunoSEQ sequencing was performed on naive, central memory and regulatory T cell samples, with an average of approximately 4 million total reads per sample. Sorted cells were lysed in RLT buffer and RNA was extracted with DNase-treated RNeasy Micro or Mini kits, depending on cell number. To prevent cross-contamination, every cell subset was processed on its own, while patient and healthy donor samples were processed together. The immunoSEQ multiplex PCR was used to amplify TCRB sequences from cDNA, yielding 87-bp fragments that span the CDR3 region. Amplicons were sequenced on the Illumina HiSeq platform. The authors' pipeline ran thus. Synthetic template baselines were used to correct PCR bias computationally, reads within Hamming distance 2 were collapsed together, and singletons that could not be merged were discarded. By aligning reads against IMGT, V, D and J genes, CDR3 length, and insertions or deletions at six rearrangement sites were assigned. Within each subset, clonotype counts were normalized to the number of sorted cells before true diversity and Gini coefficients were calculated with the tcR R package. The overlap coefficient, calculated on TCRB nucleotide sequences, was used to quantify repertoire sharing. Out-of-frame TCRB sequences from naive cells were analyzed to stand in for the pre-selection repertoire. Held by TCRdb, this immuneACCESS table contains in-frame sequences only and omits some clones. Under half of the omission traces to an unresolved V gene where checked; the cause of the rest is unknown. That table gives V, J and clone size, and the DNA gave D and trimming. A total of 680,000 or so clones appear in this sample, around 16% of them only once. Together, the top ten hold roughly 0.098% of the sample.

Each donor gave one peripheral blood draw, roughly 120 mL on average, collected into heparinised tubes. A BD FACSAria II was used to sort naive, central memory, regulatory and stem cell-like memory CD4+ T cells with a panel that included CD45RO, CCR7, CD25, CD127, CD95 and CD27. Purity was above 95% for every sorted population. Right away, PBMCs were isolated by Lymphoprep density gradient centrifugation and were stained directly, with no culture step. To minimize batch effects, samples were stained and sorted in pairs, one healthy donor with one patient per experiment. The sample comprised naive CD4+ T cells from blood. What this sample's cell subset or site label stands for: true naive CD4+ T cells. The chain couples TRBV11-2 to TRBJ1-5; TRBD1 is a weak D gene call, 6 bases matching. This clonotype originated in a young man in good health. This receptor has the CDR3 CASSLAGAGAQPQHF. The DNA sequence is given as TGTGCCAGCAGCTTAGCAGGTGCAGGGGCTCAGCCCCAGCATTTT.